The 4 T cell receptor beta chains below were found in one sample sequenced in a study of blood T cell repertoires in COVID-19. Profiled with immunoSEQ multiplex PCR; TCRdb holds only in-frame clones, not every one. The top ten clones hold about 13% of a sample with about 200,000 clones, around 83% of them seen once. Specimen: peripheral blood. The source of these receptors is a human donor in a cohort sampled during active COVID-19.

Only a few counts were recorded for this clone. The chain joins TRBV10-2 to TRBJ2-7, with D tentatively TRBD2 (6 bases). Looked up from germline, CDR1 is WSHSY and CDR2 is SAAADI. The CDR3 loop spans 15 amino acids. Trimming removed 3 bases at V and 0 bases at J, with 12 bases between. CDR3 protein: CASSDLGSGSYEQYF. In nucleotides, the CDR3 is TGCGCCAGCAGTGACCTCGGTAGCGGCTCCTACGAGCAGTACTTC.

V and J are TRBV6-2 or TRBV6-3 and TRBJ2-7, with 8 positions matching TRBD1. The germline V gene has CDR1 MNHEY and CDR2 SVGEGT. The length of the CDR3 is 13 residues. V lost 6 bases and J lost 5; bases outside the gene matches: 6. The CDR3 DNA follows: TGTGCCAGCAGCCGATGGACAGGGCACGAGCAGTACTTC. Translated: CASSRWTGHEQYF.

This clone was recorded many times. The rearrangement joins TRBV25-1 to TRBJ1-1; the D gene is possibly TRBD1 (6 bases). The CDR3 length is 14 residues. Per the germline V gene, CDR1 is MGHDK and CDR2 is SYGVNS. Trimming left V 3 bases short and J 5 bases short, with 13 bases between. In nucleotides, the CDR3 is TGTGCCAGCAGTGACCAAGCAGGGGAAACTGAAGCTTTCTTT. Its translation is CASSDQAGETEAFF.

The chain couples TRBV5-5 to TRBJ1-5; D not certain. Per germline, CDR1 SGHKS and CDR2 YYEKEE (reference sequence). The CDR3 is made up of 15 amino acids. Trimming took 1 base from V and 2 from J, leaving 10 bases between them. In DNA, the CDR3 is TGTGCCAGCAGCTTGAACTCGATCCGCAATCAGCCCCAGCATTTT. Translation: CASSLNSIRNQPQHF.